The 26 T cell receptor beta chains below were found in one sample sequenced in a study of vaccination and CD4 T cells after COVID-19 (dated 2022 in TCRdb). The receptor library was made with PCR. The reads were generated on an Illumina iSeq 100. DNA from cultured CD4+ T cells was subjected to TCR sequencing with the Oncomine TCR Beta short-read assay at the Johns Hopkins FTIC core. The public reads were reanalyzed by TCRdb: fastp trimming at Q25, MiXCR alignment, in-frame beta chains only. Rows with one shared CDR3 protein collapse into an entry with the most common genes and DNA. The sample table lists roughly 10,000 distinct CDR3 sequences, under 80% of them with a count of one. Roughly 15% of the sample goes to the ten largest clones. Explained via the paper, the treatment or condition label denotes: approximately 9-day PBMC culture with coronavirus spike peptide pools or control peptides (ViraFEST assay).

No antigens are known for them. Sequenced input: CD4+ T cells from blood, cultured in vitro. The receptors were gathered from a human donor who had recovered from COVID-19.

This clonotype was counted a few times. The chain combines TRBV24-1 with TRBJ1-2; 8 bases align to TRBD1. The CDR3 length is 14 residues. The germline V gene encodes CDR1 KGHDR and CDR2 SFDVKD. Trimming cost V 7 bases and J 4 bases; bases outside gene matches: 7. The CDR3 DNA is TGTGCCACCAGCCCGGACAGGGAAAGCTATGGCTACACCTTC. This gives the protein CATSPDRESYGYTF.

There are a few counts of this clonotype. The chain has TRBV27 and TRBJ1-2; no firm D call. Trimming cost V 2 bases and J 3 bases, with 7 bases left between them. The CDR3 is 13 residues long. The germline gives CDR1 MNHEY, CDR2 SMNVEV (reference sequence). CDR3 DNA: TGTGCCAGCAGTTTAGTCGGTTACTATGGCTACACCTTC. Translation: CASSLVGYYGYTF.

This chain connects TRBV6-1 to TRBJ1-2; D perhaps matches TRBD1 (5 bases). This CDR3 is built from 15 residues. Germline V gene sequence: CDR1 MNHNS, CDR2 SASEGT. Trimming took off 8 bases at V and 3 bases at J, with 19 bases between the two ends. The CDR3 nucleotides read TGTGCCAGCCGACGGGGGGTTCAGGGATACTATGGCTACACCTTC. This sequence encodes CASRRGVQGYYGYTF.

This clonotype turned up a few times. This sequence joins TRBV20-1 and TRBJ1-2, with D possibly TRBD1 on 6 matching bases. The CDR3 extends over 14 amino acids. Trimming took 3 bases from V and 4 from J, leaving 15 bases between them. CDR1 DFQATT and CDR2 SNEGSKA come from the germline V gene (reference sequence). The chain's CDR3 is CSASPEDRGYGYTF. Written as DNA, the CDR3 is TGCAGTGCTAGCCCCGAGGACAGAGGCTATGGCTACACCTTC.

The chain carries TRBV6-1 and TRBJ1-1; possible D gene TRBD1, 6 bases. The V end lost 6 bases, the J end lost 1 base, and 21 bases lay between the germline ends. This CDR3 region has 17 residues. CDR1 is MNHNS and CDR2 is SASEGT in the germline V gene. CDR3 residues: CASRLSGTQVGNTEAFF. The CDR3 DNA follows: TGTGCCAGCAGGTTGTCCGGGACACAGGTTGGGAACACTGAAGCTTTCTTT.

This sequence joins TRBV11-2 and TRBJ1-5, with a weak D call TRBD1 (5 bases). This CDR3 has 14 residues. Germline loops: CDR1 SGHAT, CDR2 FQNNGV. Trimming shortened V by 3 bases and J by 2 bases, and 8 bases separated the two germline ends. CDR3 bases: TGTGCCAGCAGCTTGGGGCCCGGCAATCAGCCCCAGCATTTT. Its protein product is CASSLGPGNQPQHF.

The chain links TRBV30 to TRBJ2-2; possible D gene TRBD2, 5 bases. The germline CDR1 and CDR2 sequences are GTSNPN and SVGIG (reference sequence). CDR3 length: 13 amino acids. Trimming removed 5 bases at V and 7 bases at J, with 14 bases between. The CDR3 reads CAWAPFAGGELFF. DNA for the CDR3: TGTGCCTGGGCCCCGTTCGCGGGCGGGGAGCTGTTTTTT.

J is TRBJ2-3 and V is TRBV7-8; D is undetermined. Trimming removed 0 bases at V and 0 bases at J, with 16 bases between. Per the germline V gene, CDR1 is SGHVS and CDR2 is FQNEAQ. The CDR3 runs 18 residues. CDR3 sequence: CASSLALWNTTSTDTQYF. CDR3 sequence (DNA): TGTGCCAGCAGCTTAGCTTTGTGGAACACGACTAGCACAGATACGCAGTATTTT.

The V and J genes are TRBV30 and TRBJ1-5, with D possibly matching TRBD1 (5 bases). Germline V gene data show CDR1 as GTSNPN and CDR2 as SVGIG (reference sequence). Trimming shortened V by 3 bases and J by 3 bases, and 15 bases separated the two germline ends. This CDR3 is built from 15 residues. CDR3 residues: CAWSAASGPNQPQHF. DNA of the CDR3: TGTGCCTGGAGCGCCGCTTCGGGACCCAATCAGCCCCAGCATTTT.

The genes are TRBV12-3 or TRBV12-4 and TRBJ1-2, with D maybe TRBD1 (6 bases). This CDR3 region has 13 residues. Trimming left V 6 bases short and J 5 bases short, with 13 bases between. The CDR3 sequence is CASRGGGRYGYTF. DNA of the CDR3: TGTGCCAGCAGGGGGGGCGGGAGATATGGCTACACCTTC.

The rearrangement joins TRBV27 to TRBJ2-7; 7 nucleotides agree with TRBD1. The junction had 12 bases not matched to a gene; V was cut back by 5 bases and J by 2 bases. Per the germline V gene, CDR1 is MNHEY and CDR2 is SMNVEV (reference sequence). CDR3 length equals 16 residues. The CDR3 sequence: CASSRNSGTVAYEQYF. Written as DNA, the CDR3 is TGTGCCAGCAGTCGAAATTCCGGGACAGTTGCCTACGAGCAGTACTTC.

Here the CDR3 DNA reads TGTGCCAGCAGGCGGACTAGTGAGAATGAGCAGTTCTTC. Translated: CASRRTSENEQFF. The chain has TRBV27 and TRBJ2-1, with TRBD2 identical over 7 bases. The ends lost 6 bases at V and 7 bases at J; junction bases unmatched: 6. Germline V CDR1 and CDR2: MNHEY, SMNVEV (reference sequence). The CDR3 totals 13 residues.

The V call is TRBV20-1, the J call TRBJ1-1; 8 bases match TRBD1. J gave up 4 bases and V 0 bases, and 7 bases lay outside the gene matches. The CDR3 is 15 residues long. Germline V gives CDR1 DFQATT, CDR2 SNEGSKA (reference sequence). The CDR3, as DNA: TGCAGTGCTAGAGACCCCAGGGGGCTTGGCACTGAAGCTTTCTTT. This codes for CSARDPRGLGTEAFF.

The chain is built from TRBV6-1 and TRBJ1-5, with TRBD1 as a possible D gene (5 bases). The CDR3 spans 16 residues. Germline V CDR1 and CDR2: MNHNS, SASEGT. V gave up 3 bases and J gave up 2 bases, with 14 bases separating them. The CDR3 spells CASSDGGPNGNQPQHF. The CDR3 DNA follows: TGTGCCAGCAGTGACGGGGGACCCAATGGCAATCAGCCCCAGCATTTT.

The chain carries TRBV7-6 and TRBJ2-7, with 7 bases lining up with TRBD1. J lost 2 bases, V lost 5 bases, and 6 bases had no gene match. The CDR3 spans 14 residues. The V gene's germline CDR1 is SGHVS and CDR2 FNYEAQ. The CDR3 coding sequence is TGTGCCAGCAGCCTACGGACAGGAACCTACGAGCAGTACTTC. Translation: CASSLRTGTYEQYF.

The CDR3 is CASNRRWGTGELFF. The CDR3 bases are TGTGCCAGCAACCGGAGGTGGGGCACCGGGGAGCTGTTTTTT. This chain uses TRBV6-2 or TRBV6-3 with TRBJ2-2, with D tentatively TRBD2 (5 bases). Germline V lookup: CDR1 MNHEY, CDR2 SVGEGT. V shed 7 bases and J shed 4 bases, with 13 bases lying between them. This CDR3 region has 14 residues.

This clonotype has more than one count but fewer than ten. This sequence joins TRBV6-2 or TRBV6-3 and TRBJ1-2, with a tentative D call TRBD1 (5 bases). The CDR3 runs 15 residues. Germline V gives CDR1 MNHEY, CDR2 SVGEGT. Trimming removed 4 bases from V and 5 bases from J, with 17 bases in between. The CDR3 sequence: CASSFSGTAQYGYTF. The CDR3 bases are TGTGCCAGCAGTTTTTCTGGGACTGCCCAATATGGCTACACCTTC.

The chain uses TRBV6-1 and TRBJ1-5; D remains ambiguous. The CDR3 has 14 amino acids. The V end was cut by 0 bases, the J end by 7 bases, with 10 bases between. Germline V gene lookup returns CDR1 MNHNS and CDR2 SASEGT. The chain's CDR3 is CASSEAPDIQPQHF. Here the CDR3 DNA reads TGTGCCAGCAGTGAAGCGCCGGATATACAGCCCCAGCATTTT.

The rearrangement links TRBV27 to TRBJ2-5; the D gene is possibly TRBD2 (5 bases). Germline V CDR1 and CDR2: MNHEY, SMNVEV (reference sequence). The CDR3 has 13 residues. Trimming shortened V by 7 bases and J by 0 bases, and 9 bases separated the two germline ends. The CDR3 bases are TGTGCCAGCAAAACGACTAACCAAGAGACCCAGTACTTC. Translating gives CASKTTNQETQYF.

The chain has TRBV12-5 and TRBJ1-2; D remains unclear. From germline, CDR1 is LGHNT and CDR2 FRNRAP. There are 12 residues in the CDR3. Trimming stripped 6 bases from V and 7 bases from J, with 12 bases between. The CDR3 DNA follows: TGTGCTAGTGGCCTTATCCGCAGTGGCTACACCTTC. It encodes CASGLIRSGYTF.

V and J are TRBV24-1 and TRBJ2-1; either TRBD1 or TRBD2 may fit D (6 bases each). In germline, CDR1 is KGHDR, CDR2 SFDVKD. This CDR3 contains 14 residues. The ends were cut back, 10 bases at V and 15 bases at J, with 27 bases in the middle. The CDR3 DNA reads TGTGCCACACAGGGAGGCGGGGCAGGGGAGACGCGGTTCTTC. As protein: CATQGGGAGETRFF.

Only a few counts were recorded for this clonotype. The CDR3 spells CASSLAGSTDTQYF. The CDR3 region has the DNA TGTGCCAGCAGCTTAGCGGGGAGCACAGATACGCAGTATTTT. V and J are TRBV7-9 and TRBJ2-3, with D uncertain. The CDR3 contains 14 residues. The germline CDR1 and CDR2 sequences are SEHNR and FQNEAQ (reference sequence). The ends were cut back, 0 bases at V and 0 bases at J, with 4 bases in the middle.

This chain links TRBV11-3 with TRBJ2-5; D gene uncertain. The germline gives CDR1 SGHNT, CDR2 YENEEA. Trimming cost V 4 bases and J 2 bases, with 2 bases left between them. The CDR3 has 11 residues. CDR3: CASSSQETQYF. CDR3 in DNA: TGTGCCAGCAGCTCGCAAGAGACCCAGTACTTC.

This clonotype was picked up a small number of times. V gene TRBV20-1 combines with J gene TRBJ1-2; 7 bases are a match to TRBD1. Per the germline V gene, CDR1 is DFQATT and CDR2 is SNEGSKA (reference sequence). This CDR3 has 12 amino acids. With 7 bases clipped from V and 6 bases from J, the junction kept 8 bases outside the gene matches. This chain's CDR3 is CSGGGQGDGYTF. CDR3 nucleotides: TGCAGTGGAGGAGGGCAGGGGGATGGCTACACCTTC.

In this sample, this clonotype turned up a few times. The chain is built from TRBV6-1 and TRBJ2-5; tentative D call: TRBD2 (7 bases). Trimming took 5 bases from V and 5 from J, leaving 18 bases between them. The V gene's germline CDR1 is MNHNS and CDR2 SASEGT. The CDR3 length is 15 residues. CDR3 bases: TGTGCCAGCAGTCGAATGGGGGGGCTTGGGGAGACCCAGTACTTC. It specifies CASSRMGGLGETQYF.

The chain carries TRBV28 and TRBJ2-2; D could derive from TRBD1 or TRBD2 (5 bases each). The ends were cut back, 6 bases at V and 0 bases at J, with 14 bases in the middle. The CDR3 totals 16 residues. Germline lookup yields CDR1 MDHEN and CDR2 SYDVKM. CDR3 in DNA: TGTGCCAGCAGCTCCTGGGACCGGCCGAACACCGGGGAGCTGTTTTTT. Protein product: CASSSWDRPNTGELFF.